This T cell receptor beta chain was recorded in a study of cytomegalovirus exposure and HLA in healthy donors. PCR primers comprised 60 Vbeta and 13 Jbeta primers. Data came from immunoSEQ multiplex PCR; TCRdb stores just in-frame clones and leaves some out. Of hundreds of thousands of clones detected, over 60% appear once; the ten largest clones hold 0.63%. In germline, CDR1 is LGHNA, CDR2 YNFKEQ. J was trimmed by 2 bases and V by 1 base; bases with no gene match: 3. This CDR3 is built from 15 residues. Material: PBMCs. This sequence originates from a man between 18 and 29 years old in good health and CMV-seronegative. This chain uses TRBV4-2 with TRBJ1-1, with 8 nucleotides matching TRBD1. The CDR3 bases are TGTGCCAGCAGCCAAGCGGACAGGGCCAACACTGAAGCTTTCTTT. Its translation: CASSQADRANTEAFF.